This entry is about one T cell receptor beta chain. This CDR3 region has 13 residues. Trimming took 7 bases from V and 3 from J, leaving 12 bases between them. Germline V gene lookup returns CDR1 MNHEY and CDR2 SMNVEV (reference sequence). These data originate in a study of blood T cell repertoires in COVID-19. Study-level background: Sources were T cells, B-cell-depleted T cells, or PBMCs; the material itself was cDNA or gDNA.

This table comes from immunoSEQ multiplex PCR, and its TCRdb copy is limited to in-frame clones, with some not included. The sample records tens of thousands of clones, around nine tenths being singletons. The source material was peripheral blood. This chain links TRBV27 with TRBJ1-2; maybe TRBD1 (6 bases). This clonotype was sampled from a man at least 80 years old with acute or convalescent COVID-19. The CDR3 sequence is CASTRPGDYGYTF. In nucleotides, the CDR3 is TGTGCCAGCACTCGTCCAGGGGACTATGGCTACACCTTC.